This T cell receptor (beta chain) was identified in a study of CD8 T cells in Susac syndrome. Study-wide context: At the time of blood draw, patients with Susac syndrome were therapy-naive, receiving corticosteroids, or receiving intravenous immunoglobulin alone.

An input of about 0.5 to 1 ug of RNA was subjected to reverse transcription using random hexamers. TCR beta CDR3 was amplified by immunoSEQ covering 54 Vbeta and 13 Jbeta. TCRdb re-analysed the immunoSEQ multiplex PCR reads in MiXCR, keeping a single row per CDR3 protein. The table has about 240,000 distinct CDR3 sequences, roughly 95% seen once; the top ten hold 0.1%. Study conclusions and caveats: The CD4+ T cell repertoires that were profiled in Susac syndrome showed no clonal expansion.

The diagnostic criteria for definite or probable disease, as recently defined, were met by the patients with Susac syndrome. A word on this clonotype: What it binds is not known.

This TCR came from a human donor with Susac syndrome. The sequenced material came from CD4+ T cells from PBMCs.

CDR3 amino acids: CSARGPTSSYEQYF. CDR3 in DNA: TGCAGTGCTAGGGGGCCAACAAGCTCCTACGAGCAGTACTTC. The V and J genes are TRBV20-1 and TRBJ2-7, with D possibly being TRBD1 (5 bases). Trimming pared 3 bases from V and 0 bases from J, leaving 12 bases between. CDR3 length: 14 amino acids. The germline V gene has CDR1 DFQATT and CDR2 SNEGSKA (reference sequence).